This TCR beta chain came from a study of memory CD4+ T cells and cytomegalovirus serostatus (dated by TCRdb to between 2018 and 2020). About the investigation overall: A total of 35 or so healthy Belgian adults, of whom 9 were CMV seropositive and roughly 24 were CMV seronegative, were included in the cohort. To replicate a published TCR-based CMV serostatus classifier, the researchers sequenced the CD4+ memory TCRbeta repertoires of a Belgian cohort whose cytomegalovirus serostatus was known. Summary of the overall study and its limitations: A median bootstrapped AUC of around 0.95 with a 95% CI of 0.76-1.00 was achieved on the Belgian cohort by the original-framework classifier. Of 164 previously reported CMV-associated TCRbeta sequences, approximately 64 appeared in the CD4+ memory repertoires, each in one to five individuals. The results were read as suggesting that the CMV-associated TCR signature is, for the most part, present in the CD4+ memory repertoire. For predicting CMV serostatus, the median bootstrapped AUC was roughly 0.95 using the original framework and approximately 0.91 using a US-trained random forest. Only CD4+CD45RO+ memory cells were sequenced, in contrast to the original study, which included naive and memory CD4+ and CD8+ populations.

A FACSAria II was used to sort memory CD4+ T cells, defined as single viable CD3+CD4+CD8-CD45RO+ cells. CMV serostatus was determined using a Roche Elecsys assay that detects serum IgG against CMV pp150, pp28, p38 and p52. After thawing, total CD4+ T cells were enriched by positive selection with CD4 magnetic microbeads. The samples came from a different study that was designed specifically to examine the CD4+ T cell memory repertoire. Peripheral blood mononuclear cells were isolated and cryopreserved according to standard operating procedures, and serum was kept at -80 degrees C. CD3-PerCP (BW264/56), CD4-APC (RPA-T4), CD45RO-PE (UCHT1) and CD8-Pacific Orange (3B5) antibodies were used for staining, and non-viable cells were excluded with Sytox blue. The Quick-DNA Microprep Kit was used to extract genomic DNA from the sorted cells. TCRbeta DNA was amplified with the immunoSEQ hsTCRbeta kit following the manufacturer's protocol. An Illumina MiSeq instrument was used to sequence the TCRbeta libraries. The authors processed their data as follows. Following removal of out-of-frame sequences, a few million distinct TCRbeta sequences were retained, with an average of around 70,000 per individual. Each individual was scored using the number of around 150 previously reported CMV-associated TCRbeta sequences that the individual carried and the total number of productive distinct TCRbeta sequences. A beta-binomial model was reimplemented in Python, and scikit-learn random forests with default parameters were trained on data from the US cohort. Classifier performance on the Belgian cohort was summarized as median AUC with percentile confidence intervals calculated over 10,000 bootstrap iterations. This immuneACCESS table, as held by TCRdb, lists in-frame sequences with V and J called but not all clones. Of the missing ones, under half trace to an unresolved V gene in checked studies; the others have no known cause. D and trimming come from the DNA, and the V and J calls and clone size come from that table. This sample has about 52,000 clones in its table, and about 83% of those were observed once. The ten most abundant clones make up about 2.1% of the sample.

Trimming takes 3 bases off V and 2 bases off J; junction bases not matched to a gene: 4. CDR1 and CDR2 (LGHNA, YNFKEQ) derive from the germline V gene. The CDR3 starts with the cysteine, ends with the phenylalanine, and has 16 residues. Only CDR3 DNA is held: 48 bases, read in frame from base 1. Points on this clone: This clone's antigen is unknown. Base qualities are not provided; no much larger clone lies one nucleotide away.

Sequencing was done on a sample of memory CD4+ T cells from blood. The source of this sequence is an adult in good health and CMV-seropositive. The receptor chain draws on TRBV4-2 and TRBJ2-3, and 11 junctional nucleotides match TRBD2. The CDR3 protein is CASSQLGLADTDTQYF. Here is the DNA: TGTGCCAGCAGCCAGTTGGGACTAGCGGACACAGATACGCAGTATTTT.